This TCR beta chain was sequenced for a study of identical twins. TCRdb called the 5' RACE reads again in MiXCR, with one record for every CDR3 protein. The table shows a few hundred thousand distinct CDR3 sequences, with approximately 11% occurring only once. General observations from the study: Findings depended on cross-sectional statistics rather than tracking the same donors.

V shed 3 bases and J shed 0 bases, with 9 bases lying between them. CDR1 KGHSH and CDR2 LQKENI come from the germline V gene. The CDR3 length is 15 residues. For this clonotype: Its antigen remains unidentified.

The same sample was also used in a study of yellow fever vaccine responses in identical twins.

The receptor comes from a woman aged 18-29 years in good health. The rearrangement links TRBV18 to TRBJ2-1; D call uncertain. Sequencing input: memory (CD45RO+) T cells sorted from blood. CDR3 bases: TGTGCCAGCTCACCCCTAGATAGCTCCTACAATGAGCAGTTCTTC. Its translation is CASSPLDSSYNEQFF.